These 26 T cell receptor beta chains originate from one sample sequenced in a study of T-cell reconstitution after alpha-beta-depleted transplantation in children. Unique molecular identifiers were incorporated during preparation of the TCRbeta library. Via MiXCR, TCRdb re-called the PCR reads, giving one row per CDR3 protein. The sample gives 780,000 or so distinct CDR3 sequences, roughly 16% of which show up once; around 5% is in the top ten. Material: PBMCs, mostly from graft donor cells, obtained 360 days after TCRalphabeta/CD19-depleted stem cell transplant. These receptors were obtained from a male patient younger than 18 who had a stem cell transplant for acute lymphoblastic leukemia, so the T cells may come from the graft donor.

This clonotype has a count of ten or more. This chain connects TRBV27 to TRBJ2-6; D unresolved. With 6 bases removed from V and 4 bases from J, the gap between germline ends came to 13 bases. The germline V gene encodes CDR1 MNHEY and CDR2 SMNVEV (reference sequence). The CDR3 has 15 amino acids. Written as DNA, the CDR3 is TGTGCCAGCAGCCCCTCGTTGTCGGGGGCCAACGTCCTGACTTTC. Encoded protein: CASSPSLSGANVLTF.

Many counts were recorded for this clonotype. V gene TRBV29-1 combines with J gene TRBJ2-1; no clear D gene. Germline CDR1 SQVTM, CDR2 ANQGSEA. V was cut by 7 bases and J by 9 bases, with 13 bases left in between. The CDR3 runs 11 residues. The CDR3 coding sequence is TGCAGCGGTTTCGTAAGTACTGAGCAGTTCTTC. Translated, it gives CSGFVSTEQFF.

The chain employs TRBV11-2 and TRBJ2-7, with a possible D match to TRBD2 (6 bases). Germline assignment: CDR1 SGHAT and CDR2 FQNNGV. This CDR3 contains 13 residues. V lost 5 bases and J lost 5, with 13 bases in between. Here the CDR3 reads CASSAGTADEQYF. The DNA of the CDR3 is TGTGCCAGCAGCGCCGGGACTGCCGACGAGCAGTACTTC. The full variable domain, in which reference TRBV11-2 and TRBJ2-7 provide the parts outside the CDR3, is EAGVAQSPRYKIIEKRQSVAFWCNPISGHATLYWYQQILGQGPKLLIQFQNNGVVDDSQLPKDRFSAERLKGVDSTLKIQPAKLEDSAVYLCASSAGTADEQYFGPGTRLTVT.

In its sample, this clonotype was seen a few times. This chain links TRBV6-5 with TRBJ2-3; 8 bases are a match to TRBD1. Trimming removed 0 bases from V and 2 bases from J; junction bases left unmatched: 1. Germline V gene data show CDR1 as MNHEY and CDR2 as SVGAGI. The CDR3 length is 15 residues. CDR3 bases: TGTGCCAGCAGTTACTCGGACAGGGCCACAGATACGCAGTATTTT. Its translation is CASSYSDRATDTQYF.

This clonotype was seen many times. This rearrangement joins TRBV5-6 to TRBJ2-3; weak D call: TRBD2 (5 bases). CDR1 is SGHDT and CDR2 is YYEEEE in the germline V gene. The CDR3 is 15 residues long. V shed 3 bases and J shed 5 bases, with 16 bases lying between them. This chain's CDR3 is CASSSIGGRQDTQYF. Written as DNA, the CDR3 is TGTGCCAGCAGCTCCATAGGAGGAAGGCAAGATACGCAGTATTTT.

The rearrangement joins TRBV11-2 to TRBJ2-7; the D gene is possibly TRBD2 (6 bases). Looked up from germline, CDR1 is SGHAT and CDR2 is FQNNGV. This CDR3 spans 15 amino acids. Deletions cut 0 bases from V and 5 bases from J, with 14 bases between. CDR3: CASSLDPSTSNEQYF. CDR3 DNA sequence: TGTGCCAGCAGCTTAGACCCCTCTACTAGCAACGAGCAGTACTTC.

A few counts support this clonotype. The J gene is TRBJ2-5, the V gene TRBV12-3 or TRBV12-4, with 7 bases matching TRBD1. V was clipped by 7 bases and J by 2 bases; unmatched bases: 7. This CDR3 comprises 14 residues. This chain's CDR3 is CASTPGQLQETQYF. CDR3 bases: TGTGCCAGCACCCCGGGACAGCTTCAAGAGACCCAGTACTTC.

This clonotype was detected many times. The rearrangement uses TRBV25-1 and TRBJ1-6, with a weak D call TRBD1 (5 bases). Trimming pared 4 bases from V and 9 bases from J, leaving 10 bases between. The CDR3 consists of 13 residues. From germline, CDR1 is MGHDK and CDR2 SYGVNS. The CDR3 coding sequence is TGTGCCAGCAGTGTAGGGACCCTTTCACCCCTCCACTTT. The encoded protein is CASSVGTLSPLHF. The whole variable domain, filled in from reference TRBV25-1 and TRBJ1-6, reads EADIYQTPRYLVIGTGKKITLECSQTMGHDKMYWYQQDPGMELHLIHYSYGVNSTEKGDLSSESTVSRIRTEHFPLTLESARPSHTSQYLCASSVGTLSPLHFGNGTRLTVT.

The chain links TRBV20-1 to TRBJ2-1; 7 bases line up with TRBD2. Germline CDR1 is DFQATT and CDR2 is SNEGSKA (reference sequence). The CDR3 has 14 residues. The V and J ends lost 4 bases and 10 bases, in that order; junction bases with no gene match: 13. In DNA, the CDR3 is TGCAGTGCTATGGGGGGGGATTCCACCGGCGAGCAGTTCTTC. This encodes CSAMGGDSTGEQFF.

The rearrangement joins TRBV2 to TRBJ1-1; TRBD1 matches at 7 bases. CDR3 length: 14 amino acids. With 6 bases clipped from V and 0 bases from J, the junction kept 4 bases outside the gene matches. CDR1 is SNHLY, CDR2 FYNNEI, per germline. The CDR3 spells CASRAGGMNTEAFF. Here the CDR3 DNA reads TGTGCCAGCAGGGCAGGGGGAATGAACACTGAAGCTTTCTTT.

The V and J genes are TRBV3-1 and TRBJ2-3; TRBD2 matches at 14 bases. The length of the CDR3 is 17 residues. Trimming took 2 bases from V and 2 from J; bases not matched to a gene: 3. CDR1 and CDR2 (germline): LGHDT, YNNKEL (reference sequence). CDR3 region: CASSQPGLAGATDTQYF. The DNA of the CDR3 is TGTGCCAGCAGCCAACCGGGACTAGCGGGAGCCACAGATACGCAGTATTTT.

This clonotype was seen only once. CDR3 protein: CASSQITGQAYQETQYF. DNA for the CDR3: TGTGCCAGCAGCCAAATCACCGGACAGGCCTACCAAGAGACCCAGTACTTC. The chain couples TRBV3-1 to TRBJ2-5; TRBD1 matches 7 bases. After removal of 2 bases from V and 0 bases from J, the junction contained 9 bases not matched to a gene. The CDR3 has 17 amino acids. Germline V CDR1 and CDR2: LGHDT, YNNKEL (reference sequence).

This chain links TRBV5-5 with TRBJ2-1, with D perhaps matching TRBD2 (6 bases). Trimming pared 8 bases from V and 5 bases from J, leaving 17 bases between. The CDR3 runs 14 residues. Germline V gene data show CDR1 as SGHKS and CDR2 as YYEKEE (reference sequence). CDR3 DNA: TGTGCCAGTACGGACTTTCCGGGGGACAATGAGCAGTTCTTC. Protein: CASTDFPGDNEQFF.

The gene calls are TRBV20-1 and TRBJ2-5; D tentatively fits TRBD1 or TRBD2 (6 bases each). Germline V gene data show CDR1 as DFQATT and CDR2 as SNEGSKA (reference sequence). The germline V and J ends were trimmed by 0 bases and 5 bases, with 19 bases remaining between them. This CDR3 is built from 16 residues. DNA for the CDR3: TGCAGTGCTAGAGATTCAGAGACTAGGGGGTCGGAGACCCAGTACTTC. Translated: CSARDSETRGSETQYF.

This clonotype was observed at least ten times. The chain uses TRBV12-3 or TRBV12-4 and TRBJ2-1, with TRBD2 as a possible D gene (7 bases). Trimming shortened V by 3 bases and J by 5 bases, and 20 bases separated the two germline ends. The CDR3 contains 17 residues. CDR3: CASSFSGLGGPDNEQFF. CDR3 DNA sequence: TGTGCCAGCAGTTTTAGTGGGTTGGGGGGGCCCGACAATGAGCAGTTCTTC.

This clonotype was recorded a few times. The chain joins TRBV10-3 to TRBJ1-2; the match to TRBD1 covers 10 bases. CDR1 is ENHRY and CDR2 is SYGVKD in the germline V gene. The CDR3 runs to 15 residues. The trim removed 0 bases at V and 5 bases at J, leaving 3 bases unmatched. CDR3 in DNA: TGTGCCATCAGTGAGTCCGCGGGACAGGGGTATGGCTACACCTTC. It codes for CAISESAGQGYGYTF.

This clonotype was observed a handful of times. The J gene is TRBJ2-3, the V gene TRBV6-5; D is possibly TRBD1 or TRBD2 (5 bases each). Germline V gene sequence: CDR1 MNHEY, CDR2 SVGAGI. V lost 2 bases to trimming and J lost 2 bases, with 8 bases between them. This CDR3 comprises 14 residues. The CDR3 DNA sequence: TGTGCCAGCAGTTACGTGGGACCCACAGATACGCAGTATTTT. Translation: CASSYVGPTDTQYF.

This clonotype was seen a handful of times. The CDR3 DNA reads as TGTGCCAGCCAACGACGGACCTACGAGCAGTACTTC. Residues: CASQRRTYEQYF. The chain has TRBV2 and TRBJ2-7; D ambiguous. V lost 8 bases, J lost 2 bases, and 10 bases lay in between. Germline V gives CDR1 SNHLY, CDR2 FYNNEI. The CDR3 loop spans 12 amino acids.

This clonotype was detected only a few times. This chain joins TRBV27 and TRBJ2-7, with unresolved D. V was clipped by 0 bases and J by 0 bases, with 9 bases between them. CDR1 and CDR2 from the germline V gene are MNHEY and SMNVEV (reference sequence). CDR3 size: 15 residues. The CDR3, as DNA: TGTGCCAGCAGTTTATCGACGCTACCCTCCTACGAGCAGTACTTC. As protein: CASSLSTLPSYEQYF.

This clonotype was observed a few times. The rearrangement links TRBV29-1 to TRBJ2-3; D unresolved. The CDR3 has 10 amino acids. From germline, CDR1 is SQVTM and CDR2 ANQGSEA. Trimming shortened V by 8 bases and J by 4 bases, and 7 bases separated the two germline ends. The CDR3 here is CSLQPDTQYF. CDR3 nucleotides: TGCAGCCTCCAGCCAGATACGCAGTATTTT.

This clonotype was detected ten times or more. This chain joins TRBV29-1 and TRBJ2-7; D is unclear. Trimming cost V 8 bases and J 2 bases, with 13 bases left between them. The CDR3 sequence is 12 residues long. CDR1 SQVTM and CDR2 ANQGSEA come from the germline V gene. This chain's CDR3 is CSIWTETYEQYF. In DNA, the CDR3 is TGCAGCATTTGGACGGAAACCTACGAGCAGTACTTC.

This clonotype was counted many times. One end of the junction fails to match germline, which may point to a read error. V and J are TRBV5-6 and TRBJ2-7; D remains ambiguous. This CDR3 comprises 11 residues. Germline CDR1 and CDR2: SGHDT and YYEEEE. The CDR3 DNA follows: TGTGCCAGCAGCTTGGGAGGCTCCCTAGTCTTC. As protein: CASSLGGSLVF.

In this sample, this clonotype turned up a few times. This chain connects TRBV4-1 to TRBJ2-1; D is unclear. This CDR3 has 13 residues. V was cut by 3 bases and J by 5 bases, with 8 bases left in between. CDR1 is MGHRA and CDR2 is YSYEKL in the germline V gene. The CDR3 region is CASSHGRNNEQFF. The CDR3 coding sequence is TGCGCCAGCAGCCACGGACGAAACAATGAGCAGTTCTTC.

The CDR3 reads CASRRRGTGANVLTF. The CDR3, as DNA: TGTGCCAGCAGGAGGCGGGGTACTGGGGCCAACGTCCTGACTTTC. The chain carries TRBV5-6 and TRBJ2-6, with TRBD2 as a possible D gene (6 bases). Germline V lookup: CDR1 SGHDT, CDR2 YYEEEE. There are 15 residues in the CDR3. The V end lost 5 bases, the J end lost 2 bases, and 11 bases lay between the germline ends.

The chain links TRBV27 to TRBJ2-3, with a possible D match to TRBD2 (6 bases). Trimming left V 5 bases short and J 6 bases short, with 18 bases between. The length of the CDR3 is 15 residues. Germline V lookup: CDR1 MNHEY, CDR2 SMNVEV (reference sequence). CDR3 loop: CASSPGRSGGDTQYF. The CDR3 region has the DNA TGTGCCAGCAGTCCGGGACGGTCTGGGGGGGATACGCAGTATTTT.

This clonotype was counted at least ten times. This rearrangement joins TRBV20-1 to TRBJ1-1; D might be TRBD1 (6 bases). Trimming took 0 bases from V and 7 from J, leaving 12 bases between them. The CDR3 length is 13 residues. The germline CDR1 and CDR2 sequences are DFQATT and SNEGSKA (reference sequence). CDR3 DNA sequence: TGCAGTGCTAGAGAGGGGCCAGGGGATGAAGCTTTCTTT. Its protein is CSAREGPGDEAFF.